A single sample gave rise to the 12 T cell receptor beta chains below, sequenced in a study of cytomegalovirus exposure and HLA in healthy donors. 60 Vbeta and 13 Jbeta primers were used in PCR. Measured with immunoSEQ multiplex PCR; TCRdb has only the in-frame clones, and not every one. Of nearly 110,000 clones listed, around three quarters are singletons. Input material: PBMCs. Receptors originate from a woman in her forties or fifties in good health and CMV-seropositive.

DNA of the CDR3: TGTGCCAGCAGCTCCAACAGGGTTAGCAATCAGCCCCAGCATTTT. It yields the protein CASSSNRVSNQPQHF. The chain has TRBV7-9 and TRBJ1-5, with D possibly being TRBD1 (6 bases). The CDR3 sequence is 15 residues long. Germline lookup yields CDR1 SEHNR and CDR2 FQNEAQ (reference sequence). V was pared by 4 bases and J by 0 bases, with 10 bases between.

CDR3 residues: CASSETETVLKFF. Written as DNA, the CDR3 is TGTGCCAGCAGTGAAACAGAGACAGTGTTAAAGTTCTTC. The rearrangement joins TRBV6-1 to TRBJ2-1; a possible D gene is TRBD1 (5 bases). The CDR3 runs 13 residues. Per germline, CDR1 MNHNS and CDR2 SASEGT. With 2 bases removed from V and 14 bases from J, the gap between germline ends came to 16 bases.

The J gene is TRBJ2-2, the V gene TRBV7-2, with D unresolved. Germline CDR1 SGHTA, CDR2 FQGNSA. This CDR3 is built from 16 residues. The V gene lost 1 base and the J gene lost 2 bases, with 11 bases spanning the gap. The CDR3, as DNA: TGTGCCAGCAGCTTAGTGGCAGGAACAAACACCGGGGAGCTGTTTTTT. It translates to CASSLVAGTNTGELFF.

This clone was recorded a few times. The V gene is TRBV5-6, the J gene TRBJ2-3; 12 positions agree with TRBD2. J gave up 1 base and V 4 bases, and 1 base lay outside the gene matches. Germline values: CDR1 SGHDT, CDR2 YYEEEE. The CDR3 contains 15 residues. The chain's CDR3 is CASSRLAGGTDTQYF. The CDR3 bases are TGTGCCAGCAGCAGACTAGCGGGGGGCACAGATACGCAGTATTTT.

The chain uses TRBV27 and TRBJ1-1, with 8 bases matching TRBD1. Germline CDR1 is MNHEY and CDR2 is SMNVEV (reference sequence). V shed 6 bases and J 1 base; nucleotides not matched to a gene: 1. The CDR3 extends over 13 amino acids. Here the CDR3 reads CASSDRGNTEAFF. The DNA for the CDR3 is TGTGCCAGCAGCGACAGGGGGAACACTGAAGCTTTCTTT.

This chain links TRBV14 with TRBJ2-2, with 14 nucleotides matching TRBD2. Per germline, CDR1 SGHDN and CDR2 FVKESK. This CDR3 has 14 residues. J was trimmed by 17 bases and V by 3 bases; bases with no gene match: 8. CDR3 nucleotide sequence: TGTGCCAGCAGCCAGCAGGGACTAGCGGGGGCCACCTTTTTT. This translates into CASSQQGLAGATFF.

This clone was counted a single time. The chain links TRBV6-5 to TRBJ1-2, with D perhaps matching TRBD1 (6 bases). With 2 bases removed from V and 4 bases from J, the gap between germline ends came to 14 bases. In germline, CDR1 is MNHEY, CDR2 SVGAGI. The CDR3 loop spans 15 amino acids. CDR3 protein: CASSYNIQGGYGYTF. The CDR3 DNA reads TGTGCCAGCAGTTACAACATACAGGGCGGCTATGGCTACACCTTC.

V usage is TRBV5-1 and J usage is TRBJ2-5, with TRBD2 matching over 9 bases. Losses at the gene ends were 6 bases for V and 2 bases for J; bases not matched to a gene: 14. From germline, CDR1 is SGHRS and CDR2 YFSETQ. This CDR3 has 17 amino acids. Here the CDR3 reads CASTSAKSGGIQETQYF. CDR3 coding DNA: TGCGCCAGCACGTCGGCTAAGAGCGGGGGGATTCAAGAGACCCAGTACTTC.

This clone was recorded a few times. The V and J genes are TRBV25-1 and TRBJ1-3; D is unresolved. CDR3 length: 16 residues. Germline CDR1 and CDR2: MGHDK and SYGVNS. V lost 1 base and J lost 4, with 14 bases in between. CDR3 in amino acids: CASSEFSGLDGNTIYF. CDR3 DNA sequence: TGTGCCAGCAGTGAATTTTCGGGGTTAGACGGAAACACCATATATTTT.

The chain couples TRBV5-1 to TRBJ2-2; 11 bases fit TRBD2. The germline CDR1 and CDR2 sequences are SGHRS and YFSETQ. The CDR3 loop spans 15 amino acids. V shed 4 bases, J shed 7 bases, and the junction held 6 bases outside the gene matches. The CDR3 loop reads CASSATSGGIGELFF. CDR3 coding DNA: TGCGCCAGCAGCGCAACTAGCGGGGGTATCGGGGAGCTGTTTTTT.

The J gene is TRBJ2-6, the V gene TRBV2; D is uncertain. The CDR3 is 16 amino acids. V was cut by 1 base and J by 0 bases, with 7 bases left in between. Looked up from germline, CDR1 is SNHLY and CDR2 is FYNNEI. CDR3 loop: CASSEGGFSGANVLTF. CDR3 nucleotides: TGTGCCAGCAGTGAAGGCGGTTTCTCTGGGGCCAACGTCCTGACTTTC.

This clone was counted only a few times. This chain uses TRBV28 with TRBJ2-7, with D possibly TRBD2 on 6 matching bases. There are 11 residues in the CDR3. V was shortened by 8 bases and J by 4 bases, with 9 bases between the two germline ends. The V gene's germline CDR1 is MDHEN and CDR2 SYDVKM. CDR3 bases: TGTGCCAGCGTGCGGGGATACGAGCAGTACTTC. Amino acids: CASVRGYEQYF.